A single sample gave rise to the 4 T cell receptor beta chains below, sequenced in a study of T cell responses to AZD1222 COVID-19 vaccine. Produced via immunoSEQ multiplex PCR; TCRdb's table is partial and in-frame only. Of some 69,000 clones listed, 83% were seen once; the top ten hold approximately 25%. The material was peripheral blood, obtained 28 days after the second AZD1222 dose. These receptors were collected from an adult who received the AZD1222 COVID-19 vaccine.

The chain couples TRBV9 to TRBJ1-1; TRBD1 might be the D (5 bases). The CDR3 is 17 amino acids. V lost 0 bases to trimming and J lost 4 bases, with 19 bases between them. Germline V gene lookup returns CDR1 SGDLS and CDR2 YYNGEE. CDR3 sequence (DNA): TGTGCCAGCAGCGTAGAGGGGCGCAGGGCAGTAGGCACTGAAGCTTTCTTT. This encodes CASSVEGRRAVGTEAFF.

The genes are TRBV5-1 and TRBJ1-2, with D possibly being TRBD1 (6 bases). Germline values: CDR1 SGHRS, CDR2 YFSETQ. V was clipped by 0 bases and J by 8 bases, with 14 bases between them. The CDR3 runs 14 residues. The CDR3 loop reads CASSLVGGSGGYTF. The DNA of the CDR3 is TGCGCCAGCAGCTTGGTGGGGGGCTCGGGAGGCTACACCTTC.

The V and J genes are TRBV12-5 and TRBJ2-3; D gene ambiguous. CDR1 and CDR2 from the germline V gene are LGHNT and FRNRAP. The CDR3 is 13 amino acids. V gave up 5 bases and J gave up 8 bases, with 14 bases separating them. The CDR3, as DNA: TGTGCTAGTGGTCCCAGTGCAGCAGGTACGCAGTATTTT. It specifies CASGPSAAGTQYF.

The rearrangement joins TRBV15 to TRBJ1-4, with D unresolved. The CDR3 totals 13 residues. Germline values: CDR1 LNHNV, CDR2 YYDKDF (reference sequence). Trimming stripped 0 bases from V and 3 bases from J, with 2 bases between. CDR3 sequence: CATSRDSNEKLFF. The CDR3, as DNA: TGTGCCACCAGCAGAGATTCTAATGAAAAACTGTTTTTT.